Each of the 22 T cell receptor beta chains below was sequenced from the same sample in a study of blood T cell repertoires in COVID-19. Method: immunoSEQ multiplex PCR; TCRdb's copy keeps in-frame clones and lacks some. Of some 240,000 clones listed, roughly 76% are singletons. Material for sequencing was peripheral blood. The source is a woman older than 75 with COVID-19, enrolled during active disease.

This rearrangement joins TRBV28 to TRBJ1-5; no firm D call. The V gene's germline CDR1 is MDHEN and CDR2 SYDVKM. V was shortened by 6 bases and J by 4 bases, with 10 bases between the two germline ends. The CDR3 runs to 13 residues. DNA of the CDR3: TGTGCCAGCAGCTTCGCGGGGAATCAGCCCCAGCATTTT. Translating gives CASSFAGNQPQHF.

The CDR3 loop is CASSQGTGGFGYTF. Written as DNA, the CDR3 is TGCGCCAGCAGCCAAGGGACAGGGGGCTTTGGCTACACCTTC. The chain employs TRBV5-1 and TRBJ1-2, with 12 bases that match TRBD1. The CDR3 consists of 14 residues. Germline CDR1 reads SGHRS; CDR2 reads YFSETQ. After removal of 4 bases from V and 7 bases from J, the junction contained 5 bases not matched to a gene.

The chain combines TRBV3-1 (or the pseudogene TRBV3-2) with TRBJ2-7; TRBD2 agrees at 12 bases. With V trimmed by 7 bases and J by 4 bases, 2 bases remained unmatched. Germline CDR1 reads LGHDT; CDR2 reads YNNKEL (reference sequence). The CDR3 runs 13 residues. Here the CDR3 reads CASKGTSGYEQYF. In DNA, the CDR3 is TGTGCCAGCAAAGGGACTAGCGGGTACGAGCAGTACTTC.

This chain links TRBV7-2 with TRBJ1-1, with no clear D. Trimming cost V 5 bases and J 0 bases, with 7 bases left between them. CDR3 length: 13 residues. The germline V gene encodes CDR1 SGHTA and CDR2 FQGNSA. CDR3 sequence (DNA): TGTGCCAGCAGCGTATCAGTGAACACTGAAGCTTTCTTT. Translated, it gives CASSVSVNTEAFF.

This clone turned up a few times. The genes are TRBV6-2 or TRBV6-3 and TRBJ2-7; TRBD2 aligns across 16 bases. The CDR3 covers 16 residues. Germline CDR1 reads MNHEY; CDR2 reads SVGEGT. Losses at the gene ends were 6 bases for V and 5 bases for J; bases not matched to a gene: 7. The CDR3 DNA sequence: TGTGCCAGCAGCCCGGGACTAGCGGGAGGGGTCCACGAGCAGTACTTC. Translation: CASSPGLAGGVHEQYF.

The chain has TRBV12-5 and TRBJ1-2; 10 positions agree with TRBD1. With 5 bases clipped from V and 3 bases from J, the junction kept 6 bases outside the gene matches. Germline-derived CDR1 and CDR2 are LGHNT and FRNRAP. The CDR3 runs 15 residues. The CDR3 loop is CASGPGDRGHYGYTF. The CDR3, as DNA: TGTGCTAGTGGTCCCGGGGACAGGGGCCACTATGGCTACACCTTC.

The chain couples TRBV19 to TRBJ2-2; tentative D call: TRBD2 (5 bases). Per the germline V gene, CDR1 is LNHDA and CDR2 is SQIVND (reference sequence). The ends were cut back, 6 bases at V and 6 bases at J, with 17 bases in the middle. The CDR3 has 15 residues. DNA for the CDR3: TGTGCCAGTAGCCTAGCCCCCGTTCGGGCCGGGGAGCTGTTTTTT. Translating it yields CASSLAPVRAGELFF.

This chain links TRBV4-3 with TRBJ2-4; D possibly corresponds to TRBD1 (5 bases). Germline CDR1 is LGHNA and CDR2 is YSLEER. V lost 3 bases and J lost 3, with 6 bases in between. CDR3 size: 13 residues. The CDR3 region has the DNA TGCGCCAGCAGCCAGGACATCAAAAACATTCAGTACTTC. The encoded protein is CASSQDIKNIQYF.

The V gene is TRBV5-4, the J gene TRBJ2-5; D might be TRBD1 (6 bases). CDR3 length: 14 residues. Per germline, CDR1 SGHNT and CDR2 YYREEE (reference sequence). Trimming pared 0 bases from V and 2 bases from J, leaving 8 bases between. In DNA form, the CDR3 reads TGTGCCAGCAGCTTGGGGACAGTTCAAGAGACCCAGTACTTC. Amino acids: CASSLGTVQETQYF.

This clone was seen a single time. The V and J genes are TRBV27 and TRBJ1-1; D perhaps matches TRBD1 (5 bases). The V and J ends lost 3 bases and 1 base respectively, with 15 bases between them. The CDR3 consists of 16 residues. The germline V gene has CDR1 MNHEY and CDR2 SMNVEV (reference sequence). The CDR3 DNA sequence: TGTGCCAGCAGTTTCGACCCTGGGACTGAGAACACTGAAGCTTTCTTT. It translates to CASSFDPGTENTEAFF.

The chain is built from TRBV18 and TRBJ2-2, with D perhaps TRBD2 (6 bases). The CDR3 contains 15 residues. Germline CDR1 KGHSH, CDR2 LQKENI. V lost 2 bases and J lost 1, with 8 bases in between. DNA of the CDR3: TGTGCCAGCTCACCAACTAGCCGGAACACCGGGGAGCTGTTTTTT. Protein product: CASSPTSRNTGELFF.

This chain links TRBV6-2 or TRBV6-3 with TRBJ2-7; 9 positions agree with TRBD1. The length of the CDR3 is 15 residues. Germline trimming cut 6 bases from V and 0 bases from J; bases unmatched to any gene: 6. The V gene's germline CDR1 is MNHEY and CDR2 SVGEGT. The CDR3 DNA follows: TGTGCCAGCAGCGATTTGACAGGGGGCTCCTACGAGCAGTACTTC. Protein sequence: CASSDLTGGSYEQYF.

The CDR3 protein is CASSQDWGGKGYTF. CDR3 DNA sequence: TGCGCCAGCAGCCAAGATTGGGGAGGTAAGGGCTACACCTTC. The V call is TRBV4-1, the J call TRBJ1-2, with D unclear. This CDR3 spans 14 amino acids. V was trimmed by 0 bases and J by 8 bases, leaving 13 bases between them. The germline CDR1 and CDR2 sequences are MGHRA and YSYEKL.

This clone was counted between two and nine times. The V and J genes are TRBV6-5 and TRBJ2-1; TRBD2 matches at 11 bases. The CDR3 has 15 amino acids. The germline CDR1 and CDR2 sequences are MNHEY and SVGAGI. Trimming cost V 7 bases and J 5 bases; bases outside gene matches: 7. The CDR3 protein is CASKLGLAAHNEQFF. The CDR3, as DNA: TGTGCCAGCAAATTGGGACTAGCGGCCCACAATGAGCAGTTCTTC.

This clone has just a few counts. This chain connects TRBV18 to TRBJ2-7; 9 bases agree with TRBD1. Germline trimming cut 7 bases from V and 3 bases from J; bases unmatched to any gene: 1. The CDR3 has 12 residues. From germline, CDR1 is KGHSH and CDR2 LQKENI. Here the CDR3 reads CASLGQGYEQYF. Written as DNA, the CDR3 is TGTGCCAGCTTGGGACAGGGCTACGAGCAGTACTTC.

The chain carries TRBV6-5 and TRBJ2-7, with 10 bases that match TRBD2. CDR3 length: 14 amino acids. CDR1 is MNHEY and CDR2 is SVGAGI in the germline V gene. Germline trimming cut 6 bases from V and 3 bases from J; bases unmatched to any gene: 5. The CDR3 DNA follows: TGTGCCAGCAGCGCCGGGACTAGCGTCTACGAGCAGTACTTC. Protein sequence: CASSAGTSVYEQYF.

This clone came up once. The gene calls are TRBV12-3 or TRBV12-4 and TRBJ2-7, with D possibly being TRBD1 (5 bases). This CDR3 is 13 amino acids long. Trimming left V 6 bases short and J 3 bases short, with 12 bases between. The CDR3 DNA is TGTGCCAGCAGGTCAAGGGGAATCTACGAGCAGTACTTC. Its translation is CASRSRGIYEQYF.

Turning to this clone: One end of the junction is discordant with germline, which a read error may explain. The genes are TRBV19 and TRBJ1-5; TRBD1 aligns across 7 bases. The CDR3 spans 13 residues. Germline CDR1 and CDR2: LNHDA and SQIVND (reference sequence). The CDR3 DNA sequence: TGTGCCAGTAGTATGGACCGGGACAGATCTAAGGTTTTT. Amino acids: CASSMDRDRSKVF.

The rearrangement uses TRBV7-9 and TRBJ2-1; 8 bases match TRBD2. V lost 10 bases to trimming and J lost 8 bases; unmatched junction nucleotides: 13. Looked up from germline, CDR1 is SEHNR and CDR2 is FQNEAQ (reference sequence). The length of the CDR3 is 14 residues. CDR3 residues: CAIRGGYGTHEQFF. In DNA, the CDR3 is TGTGCCATCCGGGGGGGATACGGGACCCATGAGCAGTTCTTC.

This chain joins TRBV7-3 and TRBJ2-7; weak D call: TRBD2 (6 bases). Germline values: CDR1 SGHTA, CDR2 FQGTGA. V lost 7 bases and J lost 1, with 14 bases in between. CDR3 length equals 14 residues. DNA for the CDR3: TGTGCCAGCAAATTAGCCGGGGGATCCTACGAGCAGTACTTC. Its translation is CASKLAGGSYEQYF.

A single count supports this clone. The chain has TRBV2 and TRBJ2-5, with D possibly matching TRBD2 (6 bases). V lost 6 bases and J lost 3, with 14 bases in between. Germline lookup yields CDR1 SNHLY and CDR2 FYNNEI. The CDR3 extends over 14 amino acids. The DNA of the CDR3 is TGTGCCAGCAGACGCGGGACGGTAAAAGAGACCCAGTACTTC. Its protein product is CASRRGTVKETQYF.

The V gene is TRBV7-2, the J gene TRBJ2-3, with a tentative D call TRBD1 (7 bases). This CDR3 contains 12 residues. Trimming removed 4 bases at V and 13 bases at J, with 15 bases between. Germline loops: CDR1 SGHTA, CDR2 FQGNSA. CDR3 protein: CASSSGGTEKYF. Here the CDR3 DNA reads TGTGCCAGCAGCTCAGGGGGGACAGAGAAGTATTTT.